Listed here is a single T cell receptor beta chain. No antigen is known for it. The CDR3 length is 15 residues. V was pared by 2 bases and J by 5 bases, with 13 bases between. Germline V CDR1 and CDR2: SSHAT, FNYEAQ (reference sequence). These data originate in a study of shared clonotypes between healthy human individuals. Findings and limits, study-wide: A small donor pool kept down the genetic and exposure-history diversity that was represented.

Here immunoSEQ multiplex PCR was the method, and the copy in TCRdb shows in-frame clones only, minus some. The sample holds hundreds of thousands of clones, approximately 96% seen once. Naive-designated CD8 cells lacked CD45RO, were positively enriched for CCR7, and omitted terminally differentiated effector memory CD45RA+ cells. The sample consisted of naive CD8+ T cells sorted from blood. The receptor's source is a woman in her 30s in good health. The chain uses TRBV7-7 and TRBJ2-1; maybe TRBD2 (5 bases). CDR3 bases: TGTGCCAGCAGCTTATATGTGGGAGAGAACAATGAGCAGTTCTTC. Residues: CASSLYVGENNEQFF.